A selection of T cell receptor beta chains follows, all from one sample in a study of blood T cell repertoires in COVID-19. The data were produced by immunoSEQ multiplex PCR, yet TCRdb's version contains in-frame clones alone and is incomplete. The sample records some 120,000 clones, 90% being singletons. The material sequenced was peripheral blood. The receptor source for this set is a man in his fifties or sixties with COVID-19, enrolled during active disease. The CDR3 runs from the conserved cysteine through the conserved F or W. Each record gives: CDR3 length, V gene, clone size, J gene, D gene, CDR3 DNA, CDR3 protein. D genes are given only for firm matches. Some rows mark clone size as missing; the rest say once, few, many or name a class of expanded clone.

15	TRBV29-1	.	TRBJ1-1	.	TGCAGCGCTGGATCTTACCTCACTATACACACTGAAGCTTTCTTT	CSAGSYLTIHTEAFF
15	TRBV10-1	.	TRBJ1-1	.	TGCGCCAGCAGTGACCCGGGACACCCGAACACTGAAGCTTTCTTT	CASSDPGHPNTEAFF
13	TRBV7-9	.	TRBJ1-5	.	TGTGCCAGCAGCCCTGACGGGAATCAGCCCCAGCATTTT	CASSPDGNQPQHF
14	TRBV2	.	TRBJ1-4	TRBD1	TGTGCCAGTCGGAATACAGGGGGCCATGAAAAACTGTTTTTT	CASRNTGGHEKLFF
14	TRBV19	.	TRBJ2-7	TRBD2	TGTGCCAGTAGTATGGAACTAGCGGACTACGAGCAGTACTTC	CASSMELADYEQYF
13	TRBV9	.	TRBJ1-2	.	TGTGCCAGCAGCGTAGTTTCAGGGAATGGCTACACCTTC	CASSVVSGNGYTF
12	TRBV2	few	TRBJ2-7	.	TGTGCCAGCAGAGAGGTCCCCCACGAGCAGTACTTC	CASREVPHEQYF
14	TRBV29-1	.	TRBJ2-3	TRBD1	TGCAGCGTCGCACCGGGACAGGTTGAAGATACGCAGTATTTT	CSVAPGQVEDTQYF
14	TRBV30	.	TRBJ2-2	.	TGTGCCTGGGCGGGACAAGTGAACACCGGGGAGCTGTTTTTT	CAWAGQVNTGELFF
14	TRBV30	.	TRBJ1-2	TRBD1	TGTGCCTGGTTCACCGGGACAGAGGTTTATGGCTACACCTTC	CAWFTGTEVYGYTF
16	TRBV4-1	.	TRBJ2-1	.	TGCGCCAGCAGCCAGGGAGCGGAGAGCTCCTACAATGAGCAGTTCTTC	CASSQGAESSYNEQFF
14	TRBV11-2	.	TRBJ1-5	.	TGTGCCAGCAGCTTTGGTCTGGGGGGTCAGCCCCAGCATTTT	CASSFGLGGQPQHF
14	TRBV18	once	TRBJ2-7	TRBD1	TGTGCCAGCTCACCAGGGACAGGGTCTTACGAGCAGTACTTC	CASSPGTGSYEQYF
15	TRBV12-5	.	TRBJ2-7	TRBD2	TGTGCTAGTGGTTTAACTAGCGGGACTACCTACGAGCAGTACTTC	CASGLTSGTTYEQYF
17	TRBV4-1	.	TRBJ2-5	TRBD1	TGCGCCAGCAGCTTTTTAGGGGGCGCAGGTCCTCAAGAGACCCAGTACTTC	CASSFLGGAGPQETQYF
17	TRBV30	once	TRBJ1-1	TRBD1	TGTGCCTGGAGTGAAACCAACCCCGGGACAGGTGTAACTGAAGCTTTCTTT	CAWSETNPGTGVTEAFF
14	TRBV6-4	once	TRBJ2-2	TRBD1	TGTGCCAGCAAGACAGGGGAGAACACCGGGGAGCTGTTTTTT	CASKTGENTGELFF
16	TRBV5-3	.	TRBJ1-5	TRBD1	TGTGCCAGAAGCGTCGGACAGGGAATCAATCGTCAGCCCCAGCATTTT	CARSVGQGINRQPQHF
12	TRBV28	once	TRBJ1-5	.	TGTGCCAGCAGCGCGTCGGGTCAGCCCCAGCATTTT	CASSASGQPQHF
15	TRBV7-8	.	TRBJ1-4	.	TGTGCCAGCAGCCTTCTCAGGGGCACTAATGAAAAACTGTTTTTT	CASSLLRGTNEKLFF
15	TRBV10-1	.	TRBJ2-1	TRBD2	TGCGCCAGCAGTGAGAAGCTAGCGGGAGCCGATGAGCAGTTCTTC	CASSEKLAGADEQFF
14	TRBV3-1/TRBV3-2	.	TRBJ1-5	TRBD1	TGTGCCAGCAGCCAAGAAGGGACAGCCCAGCCCCAGCATTTT	CASSQEGTAQPQHF
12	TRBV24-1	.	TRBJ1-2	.	TGTGCCACCAGTGATTTGCGGTATGGCTACACCTTC	CATSDLRYGYTF
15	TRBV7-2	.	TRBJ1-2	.	TGTGCCAGCAGCTTCGACACGGCAGCTAACTATGGCTACACCTTC	CASSFDTAANYGYTF
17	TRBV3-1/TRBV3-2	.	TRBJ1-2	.	TGTGCCAGCAGCCAATCCTTCGAAAAGGACACCAACTATGGCTACACCTTC	CASSQSFEKDTNYGYTF
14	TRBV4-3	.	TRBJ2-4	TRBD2	TGCGCCAGCAGCCAGAATTGGGGGGGGAACATTCAGTACTTC	CASSQNWGGNIQYF
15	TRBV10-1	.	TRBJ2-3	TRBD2	TGCGCCAGCGCTCCCGGGACTAGCGACACAGATACGCAGTATTTT	CASAPGTSDTDTQYF
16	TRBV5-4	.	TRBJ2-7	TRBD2	TGTGCCAGCAGATCCGGGACTAGCGGGAGGTTCGACGAGCAGTACTTC	CASRSGTSGRFDEQYF
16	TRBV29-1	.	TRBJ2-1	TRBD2	TGCAGCGTTGAACCCCGGGGCGGGAGGGGGTACAATGAGCAGTTCTTC	CSVEPRGGRGYNEQFF
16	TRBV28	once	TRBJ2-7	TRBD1	TGTGCCAGCAGTATAGGGACAGCTGGATGGGGCTACGAGCAGTACTTC	CASSIGTAGWGYEQYF
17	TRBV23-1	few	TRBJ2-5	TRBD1	TGCGCCAGCAGTCAATCGGTTAGGGGACAGGAAAGAGAGACCCAGTACTTC	CASSQSVRGQERETQYF
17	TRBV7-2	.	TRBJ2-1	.	TGTGCCAGCAGCTTAGTCTCAACCCGGGACTCCGGAAATGAGCAGTTCTTC	CASSLVSTRDSGNEQFF
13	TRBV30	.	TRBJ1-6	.	TGTGCCTGGAGTGGCCAGGGTAATTCACCCCTCCACTTT	CAWSGQGNSPLHF
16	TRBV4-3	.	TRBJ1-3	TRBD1	TGCGCCAGCAGCCAAGGGACAGGCATCTCTGGAAACACCATATATTTT	CASSQGTGISGNTIYF
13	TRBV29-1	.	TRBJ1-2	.	TGCAGCGCCCCGACAGATTTTAACTATGGCTACACCTTC	CSAPTDFNYGYTF
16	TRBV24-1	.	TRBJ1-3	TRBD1	TGTGCCACCAGTGACCGGGACAGCAACTCTGGAAACACCATATATTTT	CATSDRDSNSGNTIYF
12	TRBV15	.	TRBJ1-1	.	TGTGCCACCGCAAGGGACTTCGGGGAAGCTTTCTTT	CATARDFGEAFF
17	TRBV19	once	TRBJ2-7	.	TGTGCCAGTAGTATAGACGGGGAGGCACCAAGCTCCTACGAGCAGTACTTC	CASSIDGEAPSSYEQYF